The 24 T cell receptor beta chains given below trace back to one sample, sequenced in a study of OX40 agonist ivuxolimab in advanced cancers. TCRdb keeps only in-frame clones here, not all; method: immunoSEQ multiplex PCR. Of some 32,000 clones in the sample, roughly 84% were seen once. The sample here was CD4+ or CD8+ T cells sorted from blood, taken in a trial of the OX40 agonist ivuxolimab. The receptors were gathered from an adult with an advanced solid tumor such as melanoma, head and neck, liver or kidney cancer.

The gene calls are TRBV11-3 and TRBJ2-1, with unresolved D. Germline V gene sequence: CDR1 SGHNT, CDR2 YENEEA. The CDR3 has 14 residues. Deletions cut 5 bases from V and 2 bases from J, with 10 bases between. CDR3 amino acids: CASSPERAYNEQFF. CDR3 nucleotide sequence: TGTGCCAGCAGCCCCGAAAGGGCCTACAATGAGCAGTTCTTC.

The chain couples TRBV11-2 to TRBJ1-2, with 7 bases identical to TRBD1. The CDR3 contains 15 residues. Germline lookup yields CDR1 SGHAT and CDR2 FQNNGV. Trimming took 6 bases from V and 2 from J; bases not matched to a gene: 9. Written as DNA, the CDR3 is TGTGCCAGCAGTATTAAGCCGGGACAGAACTATGGCTACACCTTC. Translating gives CASSIKPGQNYGYTF.

The gene calls are TRBV6-1 and TRBJ1-2; unclear D gene. Trimming removed 4 bases at V and 4 bases at J, with 4 bases between. Per germline, CDR1 MNHNS and CDR2 SASEGT. CDR3 size: 11 residues. The CDR3 region has the DNA TGTGCCAGCAGTGGACCCTATGGCTACACCTTC. Protein product: CASSGPYGYTF.

The chain is built from TRBV28 and TRBJ1-5; the match to TRBD1 covers 10 bases. The trim removed 2 bases at V and 4 bases at J, leaving 8 bases unmatched. CDR3 length: 17 amino acids. CDR1 MDHEN and CDR2 SYDVKM come from the germline V gene. This chain's CDR3 is CASSLPPDRGGNQPQHF. In nucleotides, the CDR3 is TGTGCCAGCAGTTTACCCCCGGACAGGGGGGGGAATCAGCCCCAGCATTTT.

This chain uses TRBV7-9 with TRBJ2-1; no firm D call. This CDR3 is 14 amino acids long. Trimming left V 6 bases short and J 0 bases short, with 9 bases between. CDR1 and CDR2 from the germline V gene are SEHNR and FQNEAQ (reference sequence). CDR3 region: CASRGSSSYNEQFF. In DNA form, the CDR3 reads TGTGCCAGCAGGGGGTCGAGCTCCTACAATGAGCAGTTCTTC.

This clone was picked up one time. The chain couples TRBV29-1 to TRBJ2-7; weak D call: TRBD2 (6 bases). CDR3 size: 15 residues. Trimming left V 1 base short and J 3 bases short, with 16 bases between. Germline CDR1 is SQVTM and CDR2 is ANQGSEA. CDR3 sequence reads: CSVEGVEGEGYEQYF. In DNA form, the CDR3 reads TGCAGCGTTGAAGGGGTGGAGGGAGAGGGCTACGAGCAGTACTTC.

This rearrangement joins TRBV4-3 to TRBJ1-4, with 7 bases fitting TRBD1. The CDR3 is 18 amino acids. Germline CDR1 reads LGHNA; CDR2 reads YSLEER. Germline trimming cut 3 bases from V and 0 bases from J; bases unmatched to any gene: 10. CDR3 loop: CASSHPPGQTTTNEKLFF. The DNA for the CDR3 is TGCGCCAGCAGCCACCCCCCGGGACAGACTACAACTAATGAAAAACTGTTTTTT.

The J gene is TRBJ2-3, the V gene TRBV6-1; D gene ambiguous. With 3 bases removed from V and 6 bases from J, the gap between germline ends came to 19 bases. Germline V gene sequence: CDR1 MNHNS, CDR2 SASEGT. This CDR3 is 16 amino acids long. The CDR3 DNA is TGTGCCAGCAGTGACGAGATCGGTACCGGCGGTGATACGCAGTATTTT. It translates to CASSDEIGTGGDTQYF.

The chain combines TRBV11-2 with TRBJ2-7; 7 bases fit TRBD2. There are 15 residues in the CDR3. Trimming took 7 bases from V and 0 from J; bases not matched to a gene: 9. Germline CDR1 is SGHAT and CDR2 is FQNNGV. CDR3 amino acids: CASTWDYLSSYEQYF. CDR3 DNA sequence: TGTGCCAGCACCTGGGACTACCTGAGCTCCTACGAGCAGTACTTC.

The rearrangement joins TRBV19 to TRBJ1-1, with D tentatively TRBD1 (5 bases). Trimming took 2 bases from V and 11 from J, leaving 18 bases between them. Germline V gene sequence: CDR1 LNHDA, CDR2 SQIVND (reference sequence). This CDR3 is built from 14 residues. The CDR3, as DNA: TGTGCCAGTAGTATATGGAACCTCGACGAGGGGGCTTTCTTT. The encoded protein is CASSIWNLDEGAFF.

The rearrangement uses TRBV28 and TRBJ2-3; D is possibly TRBD1 (5 bases). CDR1 is MDHEN and CDR2 is SYDVKM in the germline V gene. CDR3 length: 15 residues. The V gene lost 3 bases and the J gene lost 0 bases, with 10 bases spanning the gap. The CDR3, as DNA: TGTGCCAGCAGTTTGGAAGGGGAAAGCACAGATACGCAGTATTTT. Translated: CASSLEGESTDTQYF.

The J gene is TRBJ2-5, the V gene TRBV12-5; TRBD1 aligns across 9 bases. The ends lost 1 base at V and 4 bases at J; junction bases unmatched: 1. The CDR3 sequence is 14 residues long. CDR1 and CDR2 from the germline V gene are LGHNT and FRNRAP. This CDR3 reads CASGLDRGPETQYF. The CDR3, as DNA: TGTGCTAGTGGTTTGGACAGGGGGCCAGAGACCCAGTACTTC.

J is TRBJ2-2 and V is TRBV5-1; D is ambiguous. Germline CDR1 and CDR2: SGHRS and YFSETQ. This CDR3 has 14 residues. The V gene lost 0 bases and the J gene lost 1 base, with 4 bases spanning the gap. CDR3 bases: TGCGCCAGCAGCTTGGCGGGGAACACCGGGGAGCTGTTTTTT. It yields the protein CASSLAGNTGELFF.

This chain joins TRBV9 and TRBJ2-7; 7 nucleotides agree with TRBD2. Germline V CDR1 and CDR2: SGDLS, YYNGEE. Unmatched junction bases numbered 7, after V lost 3 bases and J lost 4 bases. CDR3 length equals 14 residues. The CDR3 loop is CASSASGGPYEQYF. The CDR3 DNA is TGTGCCAGCAGCGCCTCGGGGGGACCTTACGAGCAGTACTTC.

The rearrangement uses TRBV7-3 and TRBJ2-5; possible D gene TRBD1, 5 bases. Germline lookup yields CDR1 SGHTA and CDR2 FQGTGA. This CDR3 spans 15 amino acids. V was pared by 4 bases and J by 5 bases, with 17 bases between. In DNA form, the CDR3 reads TGTGCCAGCAGCTCCTGGGGCTCCCCCGGGGAGACCCAGTACTTC. As protein: CASSSWGSPGETQYF.

The CDR3 loop reads CASSIAIGTGEAFF. The DNA of the CDR3 is TGTGCCAGTAGTATAGCTATTGGGACAGGTGAAGCTTTCTTT. The rearrangement links TRBV19 to TRBJ1-1, with 8 bases aligning to TRBD1. CDR3 size: 14 residues. Germline loops: CDR1 LNHDA, CDR2 SQIVND (reference sequence). V was clipped by 1 base and J by 7 bases; unmatched bases: 5.

The chain recombines TRBV6-5 with TRBJ2-7; 12 bases align to TRBD1. Germline loops: CDR1 MNHEY, CDR2 SVGAGI. The CDR3 is made up of 13 amino acids. Unmatched junction bases numbered 4, after V lost 7 bases and J lost 6 bases. For the CDR3, the DNA is TGTGCCAGCACTGGGACAGGGGGCGCCGAGCAGTACTTC. It is translated as CASTGTGGAEQYF.

The chain uses TRBV10-2 and TRBJ2-1, with D possibly being TRBD1 (6 bases). Germline values: CDR1 WSHSY, CDR2 SAAADI. Deletions cut 7 bases from V and 1 base from J, with 11 bases between. The CDR3 has 14 amino acids. The CDR3 here is CASNRQDSYNEQFF. In DNA form, the CDR3 reads TGCGCCAGCAACCGACAGGATTCCTACAATGAGCAGTTCTTC.

V is TRBV7-2 and J is TRBJ2-1, with 8 positions matching TRBD1. V trimming: 5 bases; J trimming: 1 base; junction bases outside the gene matches: 7. The CDR3 loop spans 16 amino acids. The germline CDR1 and CDR2 sequences are SGHTA and FQGNSA. The CDR3: CASSPRQGRSYNEQFF. CDR3 in DNA: TGTGCCAGCAGCCCACGACAGGGGAGATCCTACAATGAGCAGTTCTTC.

The J gene is TRBJ2-7, the V gene TRBV4-1; D is perhaps TRBD1 or TRBD2 (5 bases each). The V gene's germline CDR1 is MGHRA and CDR2 YSYEKL. This CDR3 comprises 13 residues. Trimming stripped 0 bases from V and 6 bases from J, with 9 bases between. CDR3 in amino acids: CASSQESGTEQYF. CDR3 DNA: TGCGCCAGCAGCCAAGAATCCGGGACCGAGCAGTACTTC.

This clone was seen only a few times. This chain uses TRBV4-1 with TRBJ1-1; D is unresolved. This CDR3 region has 14 residues. Trimming stripped 0 bases from V and 1 base from J, with 6 bases between. Germline V lookup: CDR1 MGHRA, CDR2 YSYEKL. CDR3 coding DNA: TGCGCCAGCAGCCAAGAGGCCGGGAACACTGAAGCTTTCTTT. It translates to CASSQEAGNTEAFF.

The chain couples TRBV5-6 to TRBJ2-2, with D hard to call. The CDR3 has 15 amino acids. Trimming removed 3 bases from V and 7 bases from J, with 16 bases in between. The germline V gene encodes CDR1 SGHDT and CDR2 YYEEEE. The CDR3 is CASSSSWEGIGELFF. The CDR3 DNA sequence: TGTGCCAGCAGCTCCTCTTGGGAAGGGATCGGGGAGCTGTTTTTT.

The gene calls are TRBV5-1 and TRBJ2-7; D is unresolved. V shed 2 bases and J shed 6 bases, with 21 bases lying between them. This CDR3 has 16 residues. Germline CDR1 reads SGHRS; CDR2 reads YFSETQ. The CDR3 is CASSFSYTLPSPEQYF. In DNA form, the CDR3 reads TGCGCCAGCAGCTTCTCGTATACACTCCCCTCCCCCGAGCAGTACTTC.

The J gene is TRBJ1-2, the V gene TRBV29-1, with TRBD1 as a possible D gene (5 bases). Germline-derived CDR1 and CDR2 are SQVTM and ANQGSEA. The CDR3 is made up of 12 amino acids. V lost 3 bases, J lost 5 bases, and 10 bases lay in between. CDR3 nucleotide sequence: TGCAGCGTTGATTTGAGACAGTATGGCTACACCTTC. It encodes CSVDLRQYGYTF.